Below are 5 T cell receptor beta chains sequenced from a single sample in a study of T-cell memory formation after mild COVID-19. Each CDR3 protein is one row after TCRdb ran MiXCR on the 5' RACE reads. This sample has about 250,000 distinct CDR3 sequences, with just over 15% found just once. Sequenced input: PBMCs or a T cell subset sorted from them (not recorded which). Every receptor here comes from an adult woman who had mild COVID-19 (a few samples of this study predate the infection). Cell type and time point are not known.

This clonotype has only a few counts. V is TRBV20-1 and J is TRBJ2-3; D gene uncertain. Germline values: CDR1 DFQATT, CDR2 SNEGSKA (reference sequence). Trimming shortened V by 4 bases and J by 0 bases, and 11 bases separated the two germline ends. The CDR3 loop spans 14 amino acids. CDR3 sequence (DNA): TGCAGTGCTAAGCTTCCGAGAAGCACAGATACGCAGTATTTT. Its protein product is CSAKLPRSTDTQYF.

The rearrangement joins TRBV5-1 to TRBJ2-7; possibly TRBD1 for D (6 bases). Germline CDR1 and CDR2: SGHRS and YFSETQ. This CDR3 is built from 15 residues. Between the trimmed V and J ends, which lost 4 bases and 7 bases, there was a span of 21 bases. The CDR3 region has the DNA TGCGCCAGCAGCCCCGGACGGACAGAATTGGCAGAGCAGTACTTC. Its protein is CASSPGRTELAEQYF. The whole variable domain, remainder taken from reference TRBV5-1 and TRBJ2-7, is KAGVTQTPRYLIKTRGQQVTLSCSPISGHRSVSWYQQTPGQGLQFLFEYFSETQRNKGNFPGRFSGRQFSNSRSEMNVSTLELGDSALYLCASSPGRTELAEQYFGPGTRLTVT.

CDR3 sequence: CALGGLAGDTGELFF. The CDR3 DNA reads TGTGCCCTCGGGGGACTAGCGGGTGACACCGGGGAGCTGTTTTTT. This sequence joins TRBV12-3 or TRBV12-4 and TRBJ2-2; 12 nucleotides match TRBD2. V lost 11 bases, J lost 3 bases, and 7 bases stayed unmatched. This CDR3 is 15 amino acids long.

The sample holds a few counts of this clonotype. The chain has TRBV4-1 and TRBJ1-2, with D uncertain. Germline V gives CDR1 MGHRA, CDR2 YSYEKL. Trimming cost V 1 base and J 6 bases, with 9 bases left between them. This CDR3 has 13 residues. The CDR3 protein is CASSQAVGDGYTF. Written as DNA, the CDR3 is TGCGCCAGCAGCCAAGCTGTGGGTGATGGCTACACCTTC.

The table lists this clonotype with a few counts. The V gene is TRBV6-5, the J gene TRBJ2-3, with D tentatively TRBD2 (5 bases). Germline values: CDR1 MNHEY, CDR2 SVGAGI. CDR3 length: 14 amino acids. The germline V and J ends were trimmed by 6 bases and 1 base, with 11 bases remaining between them. CDR3 nucleotides: TGTGCCAGCAGATCGAGGGCTCGCACAGATACGCAGTATTTT. This codes for CASRSRARTDTQYF.